This passage covers 24 T cell receptor beta chains from one sample sequenced in a study of T cell responses to AZD1222 COVID-19 vaccine. The protocol was immunoSEQ multiplex PCR, while the TCRdb copy is restricted to in-frame clones and leaves out a portion. The sample holds some 100,000 clones, about nine tenths seen once. The sequencing here drew on peripheral blood, taken on day 0 of AZD1222 vaccination. These receptors all stem from an adult in good health.

This clone was picked up one time. The genes are TRBV6-1 and TRBJ2-7; possibly TRBD1 or TRBD2 for D (5 bases each). V dropped 0 bases and J dropped 9 bases, with 15 bases sitting between them. CDR1 and CDR2 (germline): MNHNS, SASEGT. The CDR3 is 14 residues long. CDR3 sequence (DNA): TGTGCCAGCAGTGAAGCGGGGGTACTCTCGGGGCAGTACTTC. Translated: CASSEAGVLSGQYF.

Worth noting for this clone: A junction end diverges from the germline sequence, so it may reflect a read error. This chain uses TRBV6-4 with TRBJ1-2; TRBD1 might be the D (6 bases). This CDR3 is built from 14 residues. CDR1 MRHNA and CDR2 SNTAGT come from the germline V gene. DNA for the CDR3: TGTGCCAGCAGCCGAGGGGAGGGCCGGGGGCCGGATATCTTC. Protein sequence: CASSRGEGRGPDIF.

The V call is TRBV10-3, the J call TRBJ2-5; TRBD1 matches at 9 bases. Trimming at V came to 9 bases and at J to 0 bases, leaving 20 bases not matched to a gene. The length of the CDR3 is 19 residues. Germline V gene sequence: CDR1 ENHRY, CDR2 SYGVKD. CDR3 bases: TGTGCCATTCGAGGGAGGACAGGGGATGGTAGCGCGTACCAAGAGACCCAGTACTTC. This sequence encodes CAIRGRTGDGSAYQETQYF.

V and J are TRBV15 and TRBJ1-2; 7 positions match TRBD1. The length of the CDR3 is 18 residues. Germline CDR1 LNHNV, CDR2 YYDKDF (reference sequence). Trimming at V came to 0 bases and at J to 0 bases, leaving 10 bases not matched to a gene. The CDR3 coding sequence is TGTGCCACCAGCAGAGATTTCACCGGCAGGGGGACTAACTATGGCTACACCTTC. Protein sequence: CATSRDFTGRGTNYGYTF. The full variable domain, its missing parts supplied by reference TRBV15 and TRBJ1-2, is DAMVIQNPRYQVTQFGKPVTLSCSQTLNHNVMYWYQQKSSQAPKLLFHYYDKDFNNEADTPDNFQSRRPNTSFCFLDIRSPGLGDTAMYLCATSRDFTGRGTNYGYTFGSGTRLTVV.

The V and J genes are TRBV5-6 and TRBJ1-6; D is uncertain. In germline, CDR1 is SGHDT, CDR2 YYEEEE. The CDR3 runs to 12 residues. Trimming pared 3 bases from V and 8 bases from J, leaving 6 bases between. DNA of the CDR3: TGTGCCAGCAGCTCCGGGTATTCACCCCTCCACTTT. Its protein product is CASSSGYSPLHF.

The V gene is TRBV4-3, the J gene TRBJ2-1, with 7 bases identical to TRBD1. The germline gives CDR1 LGHNA, CDR2 YSLEER. V shed 3 bases, J shed 0 bases, and the junction held 8 bases outside the gene matches. This CDR3 comprises 17 residues. Here the CDR3 DNA reads TGCGCCAGCAGCCAGGGAACGACAGGGAACTCCTACAATGAGCAGTTCTTC. It translates to CASSQGTTGNSYNEQFF.

The chain combines TRBV15 with TRBJ2-3; tentatively, D is TRBD1 (6 bases). The length of the CDR3 is 14 residues. Germline CDR1 LNHNV, CDR2 YYDKDF (reference sequence). Between the trimmed V and J ends, which lost 8 bases and 8 bases, there was a span of 20 bases. CDR3: CATSRRTEHGTQYF. DNA for the CDR3: TGTGCCACCTCCAGGCGGACAGAGCACGGTACGCAGTATTTT.

This rearrangement joins TRBV18 to TRBJ2-2; D remains ambiguous. The CDR3 totals 12 residues. The V gene's germline CDR1 is KGHSH and CDR2 LQKENI. The germline V and J ends were trimmed by 2 bases and 3 bases, with 1 base remaining between them. This CDR3 reads CASSPYTGELFF. The DNA of the CDR3 is TGTGCCAGCTCACCATACACCGGGGAGCTGTTTTTT.

The J gene is TRBJ2-7, the V gene TRBV28, with unresolved D. CDR3 length: 12 residues. Per the germline V gene, CDR1 is MDHEN and CDR2 is SYDVKM. Trimming left V 8 bases short and J 0 bases short, with 8 bases between. The CDR3 is CASGSSSYEQYF. The CDR3 nucleotides are TGTGCCAGCGGGTCCTCCTCCTACGAGCAGTACTTC.

This clone was counted a single time. The chain recombines TRBV19 with TRBJ1-2, with 9 positions matching TRBD1. The CDR3 contains 12 residues. In germline, CDR1 is LNHDA, CDR2 SQIVND (reference sequence). J gave up 6 bases and V 8 bases, and 4 bases lay outside the gene matches. In DNA form, the CDR3 reads TGTGCCAGTTCACAGGGGGCGGATGGCTACACCTTC. Protein product: CASSQGADGYTF.

The chain carries TRBV3-1 (or the pseudogene TRBV3-2) and TRBJ1-6, with a possible D match to TRBD1 (6 bases). Trimming removed 7 bases at V and 8 bases at J, with 15 bases between. Germline-derived CDR1 and CDR2 are LGHDT and YNNKEL (reference sequence). The CDR3 is 14 residues long. The CDR3 DNA is TGTGCCAGCACCGGCTCACAGGGCGATTCACCCCTCCACTTT. Protein: CASTGSQGDSPLHF.

This clone has a single count. The chain links TRBV11-3 to TRBJ2-1; 7 nucleotides align to TRBD2. This CDR3 has 16 amino acids. V trimming: 4 bases; J trimming: 5 bases; junction bases outside the gene matches: 11. Germline lookup yields CDR1 SGHNT and CDR2 YENEEA. CDR3 in amino acids: CASSWGGTGGHNEQFF. The CDR3 bases are TGTGCCAGCAGCTGGGGGGGGACTGGAGGACACAATGAGCAGTTCTTC.

The rearrangement uses TRBV3-1 (or the pseudogene TRBV3-2) and TRBJ2-1; TRBD1 matches at 7 bases. With V trimmed by 0 bases and J by 0 bases, 5 bases remained unmatched. The germline V gene encodes CDR1 LGHDT and CDR2 YNNKEL (reference sequence). CDR3 size: 17 residues. The CDR3 coding sequence is TGTGCCAGCAGCCAAGAAATTGGACAGGCCTCCTACAATGAGCAGTTCTTC. It translates to CASSQEIGQASYNEQFF.

This chain joins TRBV6-2 or TRBV6-3 and TRBJ1-2; 9 nucleotides line up with TRBD1. The CDR3 contains 15 residues. Per the germline V gene, CDR1 is MNHEY and CDR2 is SVGEGT. Trimming took 2 bases from V and 7 from J; bases not matched to a gene: 8. CDR3 sequence reads: CASSYPQTGGFGYTF. For the CDR3, the DNA is TGTGCCAGCAGTTACCCTCAAACAGGGGGCTTTGGCTACACCTTC.

The CDR3 nucleotides read TGTGCCAGTAGTATAACGTACCGTCAGCCCCAGCATTTT. Translation gives CASSITYRQPQHF. The V gene is TRBV19, the J gene TRBJ1-5, with D unresolved. Per germline, CDR1 LNHDA and CDR2 SQIVND (reference sequence). This CDR3 contains 13 residues. V gave up 2 bases and J gave up 6 bases, with 8 bases separating them.

In DNA form, the CDR3 reads TGTGCCAGCAGCCAAGATCTAACCCAGCCCTACGAGCAGTACTTC. It codes for CASSQDLTQPYEQYF. V gene TRBV3-1 (or the pseudogene TRBV3-2) combines with J gene TRBJ2-7; D is undetermined. This CDR3 spans 15 amino acids. The germline V and J ends were trimmed by 0 bases and 2 bases, with 11 bases remaining between them. Germline lookup yields CDR1 LGHDT and CDR2 YNNKEL (reference sequence).

This rearrangement joins TRBV5-1 to TRBJ1-2, with TRBD1 as a possible D gene (6 bases). Germline CDR1 is SGHRS and CDR2 is YFSETQ. The CDR3 has 15 residues. Trimming left V 0 bases short and J 2 bases short, with 11 bases between. The chain's CDR3 is CASSLGFGTNYGYTF. CDR3 nucleotides: TGCGCCAGCAGCTTGGGCTTCGGGACAAACTATGGCTACACCTTC.

This sequence joins TRBV5-8 and TRBJ1-4, with 7 bases matching TRBD1. The CDR3 contains 14 residues. Germline lookup yields CDR1 SGHTS and CDR2 YDEGEE. Trimming cost V 4 bases and J 7 bases; bases outside gene matches: 7. In DNA form, the CDR3 reads TGTGCCAGCAGCCGAGGGACAGCTGGTGAAAAACTGTTTTTT. Translation: CASSRGTAGEKLFF.

The chain recombines TRBV5-1 with TRBJ2-1; 8 bases map to TRBD2. The germline CDR1 and CDR2 sequences are SGHRS and YFSETQ. Germline trimming cut 0 bases from V and 5 bases from J; bases unmatched to any gene: 4. There are 15 residues in the CDR3. CDR3 bases: TGCGCCAGCAGCTTGGTTAGCGGGGTCCACAATGAGCAGTTCTTC. Residues: CASSLVSGVHNEQFF.

V usage is TRBV29-1 and J usage is TRBJ2-7; TRBD1 might be the D (7 bases). Per germline, CDR1 SQVTM and CDR2 ANQGSEA. This CDR3 is 13 amino acids long. The ends were cut back, 6 bases at V and 2 bases at J, with 14 bases in the middle. CDR3 residues: CSVWTGGTYEQYF. The DNA of the CDR3 is TGCAGCGTATGGACAGGCGGGACCTACGAGCAGTACTTC.

This chain uses TRBV11-2 with TRBJ1-6; no definite D call. Per the germline V gene, CDR1 is SGHAT and CDR2 is FQNNGV. Trimming removed 0 bases at V and 19 bases at J, with 13 bases between. This CDR3 is built from 12 residues. CDR3 region: CASSLDLTSFHF. The DNA of the CDR3 is TGTGCCAGCAGCTTAGATTTGACATCTTTTCACTTT.

This clone was counted a few times. V and J are TRBV7-9 and TRBJ1-6; 10 nucleotides align to TRBD1. CDR1 and CDR2 (germline): SEHNR, FQNEAQ (reference sequence). V was pared by 6 bases and J by 1 base, with 0 bases of the junction left unmatched. The CDR3 is made up of 15 amino acids. The DNA for the CDR3 is TGTGCCAGCAGGGACAGGGGGTCCTATAATTCACCCCTCCACTTT. It codes for CASRDRGSYNSPLHF.

This chain links TRBV11-2 with TRBJ2-5, with D possibly matching TRBD2 (6 bases). Trimming took 4 bases from V and 5 from J, leaving 20 bases between them. CDR1 and CDR2 from the germline V gene are SGHAT and FQNNGV. CDR3 length equals 16 residues. In DNA, the CDR3 is TGTGCCAGCAGCTCCACGACACTAGCTGTGGGTGAGACCCAGTACTTC. Encoded protein: CASSSTTLAVGETQYF.

This chain uses TRBV6-2 or TRBV6-3 with TRBJ1-1; TRBD1 aligns across 10 bases. This CDR3 region has 14 residues. V dropped 0 bases and J dropped 10; count of bases not matched to a gene: 5. From germline, CDR1 is MNHEY and CDR2 SVGEGT. CDR3 loop: CASSYSTGGSSAFF. The DNA for the CDR3 is TGTGCCAGCAGTTACTCGACAGGGGGCTCCTCAGCTTTCTTT.